Shown below are 23 T cell receptor beta chains from a single sample sequenced in a study of T cell responses to AZD1222 COVID-19 vaccine. Libraries were prepared by immunoSEQ multiplex PCR; TCRdb keeps only in-frame clonotypes and omits some of them. The repertoire holds approximately 200,000 clones, with around 86% as singletons. The material sequenced was peripheral blood, taken on day 0 of MenACWY control vaccination. Source of these receptors: an adult in good health.

V and J are TRBV29-1 and TRBJ2-7; D is perhaps TRBD1 (6 bases). Per the germline V gene, CDR1 is SQVTM and CDR2 is ANQGSEA. The V end was cut by 5 bases, the J end by 5 bases, with 10 bases between. The CDR3 length is 11 residues. The chain's CDR3 is CSVQDSNEQYF. CDR3 bases: TGCAGCGTTCAGGACAGTAACGAGCAGTACTTC.

This clone was counted a few times. The chain carries TRBV5-4 and TRBJ2-2; D not resolved. V lost 0 bases to trimming and J lost 2 bases, with 2 bases between them. This CDR3 has 13 amino acids. The germline CDR1 and CDR2 sequences are SGHNT and YYREEE (reference sequence). CDR3 nucleotides: TGTGCCAGCAGCTTGGACAACACCGGGGAGCTGTTTTTT. This translates into CASSLDNTGELFF.

A note on this clone: This CDR3 is also generated by other DNA sequences in the sample. V gene TRBV12-3 or TRBV12-4 combines with J gene TRBJ2-7, with D perhaps matching TRBD1 (6 bases). There are 12 residues in the CDR3. The V and J ends lost 7 bases and 0 bases respectively, with 7 bases between them. CDR3 bases: TGTGCCAGCACGACAGGCTCCTACGAGCAGTACTTC. Amino acid sequence: CASTTGSYEQYF.

The chain uses TRBV5-6 and TRBJ2-3; D remains unclear. Per germline, CDR1 SGHDT and CDR2 YYEEEE. The CDR3 length is 13 residues. V was trimmed by 0 bases and J by 2 bases, leaving 4 bases between them. The chain's CDR3 is CASSLGDTDTQYF. The CDR3 DNA is TGTGCCAGCAGCTTGGGGGACACAGATACGCAGTATTTT.

The V gene is TRBV4-2, the J gene TRBJ1-2, with D unclear. The CDR3 spans 23 residues. Germline V gene sequence: CDR1 LGHNA, CDR2 YNFKEQ. V lost 0 bases, J lost 3 bases, and 35 bases lay in between. CDR3 nucleotides: TGTGCCAGCAGCCAAGATCGGGGTTTCGTACAGACAATTTACCCCGCTTCTGACTATGGCTACACCTTC. It is translated as CASSQDRGFVQTIYPASDYGYTF.

This clone was recorded only once. The chain couples TRBV9 to TRBJ1-5; D might be TRBD1 (6 bases). Trimming pared 0 bases from V and 4 bases from J, leaving 11 bases between. Germline loops: CDR1 SGDLS, CDR2 YYNGEE. The CDR3 spans 15 residues. The CDR3, as DNA: TGTGCCAGCAGCGTAGAGGGGGTTCCTAATCAGCCCCAGCATTTT. Residues: CASSVEGVPNQPQHF. Supplemented by reference TRBV9 and TRBJ1-5, the full variable domain reads DSGVTQTPKHLITATGQRVTLRCSPRSGDLSVYWYQQSLDQGLQFLIQYYNGEERAKGNILERFSAQQFPDLHSELNLSSLELGDSALYFCASSVEGVPNQPQHFGDGTRLSIL.

The rearrangement links TRBV3-1 (or the pseudogene TRBV3-2) to TRBJ1-4, with 7 bases fitting TRBD1. V gave up 8 bases and J gave up 6 bases; unmatched junction bases: 18. CDR1 and CDR2 from the germline V gene are LGHDT and YNNKEL (reference sequence). This CDR3 is built from 17 residues. The chain's CDR3 is CASGPRPETGVDEKLFF. CDR3 bases: TGTGCCAGCGGGCCCCGGCCAGAAACAGGGGTCGATGAAAAACTGTTTTTT.

This chain uses TRBV7-2 with TRBJ2-1; D perhaps matches TRBD2 (5 bases). CDR1 and CDR2 from the germline V gene are SGHTA and FQGNSA. The CDR3 consists of 13 residues. Trimming removed 3 bases at V and 4 bases at J, with 7 bases between. DNA of the CDR3: TGTGCCAGCAGCTTGACTACTTACAATGAGCAGTTCTTC. Translation: CASSLTTYNEQFF.

The chain links TRBV7-9 to TRBJ2-1; perhaps TRBD2 as D (6 bases). Germline values: CDR1 SEHNR, CDR2 FQNEAQ (reference sequence). V shed 1 base and J shed 8 bases, with 12 bases lying between them. The CDR3 contains 14 residues. CDR3 bases: TGTGCCAGCAGCTTAGGGCGGGGCTTCGATGAGCAGTTCTTC. This translates into CASSLGRGFDEQFF.

This chain uses TRBV28 with TRBJ1-1; 7 bases fit TRBD1. Germline V gives CDR1 MDHEN, CDR2 SYDVKM. The CDR3 length is 14 residues. The ends lost 7 bases at V and 0 bases at J; junction bases unmatched: 5. The CDR3 bases are TGTGCCAGCAAGAAGGGACAGATGAACACTGAAGCTTTCTTT. Translated: CASKKGQMNTEAFF.

DNA for the CDR3: TGTGCCAGCAGCTTAATGTCAAATCCAGATACGCAGTATTTT. As protein: CASSLMSNPDTQYF. V and J are TRBV7-3 and TRBJ2-3, with D hard to call. Trimming removed 1 base from V and 4 bases from J, with 9 bases in between. CDR1 and CDR2 from the germline V gene are SGHTA and FQGTGA. CDR3 length equals 14 residues.

The genes are TRBV25-1 and TRBJ2-7; 9 bases are shared with TRBD1. The germline V gene encodes CDR1 MGHDK and CDR2 SYGVNS. This CDR3 has 17 amino acids. The ends lost 10 bases at V and 0 bases at J; junction bases unmatched: 16. CDR3 bases: TGTGCCACCCAGGGGGACAGGGTGTCCCGAAGCTCCTACGAGCAGTACTTC. Its protein is CATQGDRVSRSSYEQYF.

This clone was detected only once. The J gene is TRBJ2-7, the V gene TRBV29-1; 12 bases are a match to TRBD1. The CDR3 has 15 amino acids. Trimming took 4 bases from V and 5 from J; bases not matched to a gene: 9. Germline CDR1 and CDR2: SQVTM and ANQGSEA. The DNA for the CDR3 is TGCAGCGTTGCGGGGGGACAGGGGGCGCCTAACGAGCAGTACTTC. Translation: CSVAGGQGAPNEQYF.

The genes are TRBV4-3 and TRBJ2-3; 15 bases are a match to TRBD2. Per germline, CDR1 LGHNA and CDR2 YSLEER. This CDR3 region has 16 residues. V shed 5 bases, J shed 8 bases, and the junction held 8 bases outside the gene matches. Here the CDR3 reads CASSTGLAGGVVTQYF. Written as DNA, the CDR3 is TGCGCCAGCAGCACGGGACTAGCGGGGGGCGTAGTTACGCAGTATTTT.

This rearrangement joins TRBV7-9 to TRBJ2-7, with D perhaps TRBD1 (5 bases). V was clipped by 5 bases and J by 6 bases, with 11 bases between them. Germline V gene lookup returns CDR1 SEHNR and CDR2 FQNEAQ (reference sequence). The CDR3 runs 12 residues. CDR3 protein: CASSAQAVEQYF. CDR3 nucleotide sequence: TGTGCCAGCAGCGCACAGGCGGTCGAGCAGTACTTC.

This clone was picked up a small number of times. The rearrangement links TRBV5-1 to TRBJ2-2; weak D call: TRBD1 (5 bases). This CDR3 region has 15 residues. CDR1 and CDR2 from the germline V gene are SGHRS and YFSETQ. V was pared by 0 bases and J by 6 bases, with 12 bases between. CDR3 nucleotide sequence: TGCGCCAGCAGCTTGGGAAGGGGTGGTGCCGGGGAGCTGTTTTTT. Protein: CASSLGRGGAGELFF.

The chain employs TRBV28 and TRBJ1-6; a possible D gene is TRBD1 (6 bases). Trimming cost V 5 bases and J 8 bases, with 13 bases left between them. Germline V gene lookup returns CDR1 MDHEN and CDR2 SYDVKM. There are 14 residues in the CDR3. CDR3: CASSKGGRDSPLHF. The CDR3 bases are TGTGCCAGCAGTAAAGGGGGACGGGATTCACCCCTCCACTTT.

The chain recombines TRBV10-3 with TRBJ2-1; D is unclear. The germline V and J ends were trimmed by 2 bases and 6 bases, with 8 bases remaining between them. This CDR3 has 13 residues. Germline V gene data show CDR1 as ENHRY and CDR2 as SYGVKD. CDR3 coding DNA: TGTGCCATCAGTGAGGCCGCTCGCAATGAGCAGTTCTTC. The encoded protein is CAISEAARNEQFF.

The V and J genes are TRBV7-9 and TRBJ2-1; no clear D gene. V lost 8 bases, J lost 7 bases, and 9 bases lay in between. The germline CDR1 and CDR2 sequences are SEHNR and FQNEAQ (reference sequence). The CDR3 is made up of 11 amino acids. CDR3 DNA sequence: TGTGCCAGCGAGCCTCGGAATGAGCAGTTCTTC. This encodes CASEPRNEQFF.

The count of this clone is one. The chain has TRBV7-6 and TRBJ1-5, with unresolved D. The germline V gene has CDR1 SGHVS and CDR2 FNYEAQ. V was clipped by 1 base and J by 5 bases, with 9 bases between them. The CDR3 has 14 amino acids. The CDR3 is CASSLEAGHQPQHF. The CDR3 DNA sequence: TGTGCCAGCAGCTTAGAGGCTGGGCATCAGCCCCAGCATTTT.

This chain joins TRBV5-1 and TRBJ2-7; D call uncertain. The CDR3 covers 13 residues. V gave up 0 bases and J gave up 4 bases, with 8 bases separating them. CDR1 is SGHRS, CDR2 YFSETQ, per germline. CDR3 amino acids: CASSLEGLYEQYF. The CDR3 nucleotides read TGCGCCAGCAGCTTGGAGGGTCTATACGAGCAGTACTTC.

A word on this clone: This specimen includes other DNA sequences encoding the same CDR3. The gene calls are TRBV29-1 and TRBJ2-7; no clear D gene. Germline V CDR1 and CDR2: SQVTM, ANQGSEA. CDR3 length: 12 amino acids. V dropped 0 bases and J dropped 4 bases, with 7 bases sitting between them. The CDR3 spells CSVEDLGYEQYF. The DNA for the CDR3 is TGCAGCGTTGAAGACCTTGGGTACGAGCAGTACTTC.

The rearrangement joins TRBV5-4 to TRBJ2-1, with 11 bases matching TRBD2. V dropped 3 bases and J dropped 3; count of bases not matched to a gene: 5. Germline CDR1 and CDR2: SGHNT and YYREEE (reference sequence). The CDR3 covers 16 residues. CDR3 sequence: CASSSLAGGNYNEQFF. The CDR3 DNA reads as TGTGCCAGCAGCTCCTTAGCGGGGGGGAACTACAATGAGCAGTTCTTC.